This TCR beta chain was captured by sequencing in a study of control samples from healthy donors and cancer patients (dated by TCRdb to 2019 to 2021). To note about this clone: What antigen it recognizes has not been identified. No quality values exist for individual bases; no much larger clone is one base distant.

Including cysteine and phenylalanine, the CDR3 has 16 amino acids. Only the CDR3 portion is preserved as DNA: 48 bases, with reading frame beginning at the first base. The germline V gene (reference sequence) sets CDR1 to LNHDA and CDR2 to SQIVND. Deletion took 3 bases off V and 0 bases off J, with a span of 11 bases between the germline ends. The library relied on the immunoSEQ multiplex PCR assay. Held by TCRdb, this immuneACCESS table contains in-frame sequences only and omits some clones. Under half of the omission traces to an unresolved V gene where checked; the cause of the rest is unknown. This sample is represented by about 160,000 clones; 96% of them were singletons. The ten largest clones represent over 1% of the sample.

This TCR was recovered from a woman in her 30s in good health. This chain joins TRBV19 to TRBJ2-2, and the D gene may be TRBD1, 6 bases matching. The sequencing input was blood. The CDR3 region reads CASSIWQGPNTGELFF. The nucleotides are TGTGCCAGTAGTATTTGGCAGGGGCCGAACACCGGGGAGCTGTTTTTT.